One T cell receptor (beta chain) is described in this entry. Its cognate antigen has yet to be identified. Per-base qualities were not stored, and no clone one base away is much larger. This entry belongs to a study of T cells after posttransplantation cyclophosphamide (dated by TCRdb to about 2016). Broadly, across the study: Using TRB sequencing, the study followed how the T cell repertoire reconstituted after myeloablative bone marrow transplantation in which posttransplantation cyclophosphamide served as GVHD prophylaxis. TRB sequencing was also done on up to about 3 additional blood samples from 2 to 5.2 years after transplant in 3 patients, and on pretransplant blood from a handful of patients. Because TRA and TRB clonality correlated tightly in roughly ten samples, later TCR analyses were limited to TRB. Public TRB sequences were searched against a database of over 3,000 sequences associated with responses to pathogens, tumor antigens, self-antigens and alloantigens. TRB sequencing was performed on blood from all 30 or so PTCy patients with 1-year posttransplant specimens. Samples from a few dozen PTCy-treated patients, along with samples from some 16 of their related bone marrow donors, underwent antigen receptor sequencing. The paper as a whole reports these results and caveats: The TRB repertoires of T cells infiltrating skin or the GI tract showed only limited overlap with the TRB repertoires found in blood. Donor-recipient similarity was low at 1-2 months but increased during the first year, and donor CD8+ memory clones often dominated later blood repertoires. Across the approximately 42 patients, TRB clonality was highly associated with recipient CMV seropositivity and CMV reactivation, and diversity with PTCy was similar to that in the CNI/methotrexate controls.

The control cohort was around twelve patients given myeloablative marrow transplants with methotrexate plus a calcineurin inhibitor, sampled 1 year after transplant. Peripheral blood and bone marrow mononuclear cells were isolated by Ficoll-Hypaque density centrifugation and cryopreserved. Germline trimming amounts to 5 bases on V and 3 bases on J, with 10 as the count of junction bases outside the gene matches. Its CDR3 holds 15 amino acids, cysteine through phenylalanine. Left in the record is the CDR3 DNA by itself, 45 bases read in frame from the first base. The germline V gene yields SQVTM for CDR1 and ANQGSEA for CDR2. TRB sequencing was run on genomic DNA with either the immunoSEQ assay at survey resolution or the hsTCRB kit. As for the authors' bioinformatics: The immunoSEQ software handled initial read processing, and the LymphoSeq R package was used for repertoire analyses. Clonality was computed as 1 minus normalized Shannon entropy; Gini coefficient was also calculated for each TRB dataset. To infer phenotypes in unsorted samples, TRB sequences from sorted subsets of the recipient or donor were mapped onto the unsorted samples of the same recipient. TCRdb carries this immuneACCESS record with in-frame sequences only. Its versions omit some clonotypes, under half of them owing to an unresolved V gene in the studies checked, with the rest unexplained. The V and J calls and clone size were taken over from that table, and D and trimming were inferred from the DNA. This sample gives around 17,000 clones in total; approximately 78% of them show up just once. Under 3.5% of the sample is in the top ten clones.

Recombination connected TRBV29-1 to TRBJ2-5; 9 bases in the middle match TRBD1. Source: PBMCs, taken roughly 460 days after allogeneic stem cell transplant with calcineurin inhibitor and methotrexate. This sequence was found in a male patient aged 25 to 39 who received an allogeneic stem cell transplant from an unrelated donor, was CMV-positive, and had acute and chronic GVHD. Some T cells present after a transplant may be cells of the graft donor. Read as DNA, the sequence is TGCAGCGTTTGTAGAGGACAGGGGTCGGAAGAGACCCAGTACTTC. This yields the protein CSVCRGQGSEETQYF.